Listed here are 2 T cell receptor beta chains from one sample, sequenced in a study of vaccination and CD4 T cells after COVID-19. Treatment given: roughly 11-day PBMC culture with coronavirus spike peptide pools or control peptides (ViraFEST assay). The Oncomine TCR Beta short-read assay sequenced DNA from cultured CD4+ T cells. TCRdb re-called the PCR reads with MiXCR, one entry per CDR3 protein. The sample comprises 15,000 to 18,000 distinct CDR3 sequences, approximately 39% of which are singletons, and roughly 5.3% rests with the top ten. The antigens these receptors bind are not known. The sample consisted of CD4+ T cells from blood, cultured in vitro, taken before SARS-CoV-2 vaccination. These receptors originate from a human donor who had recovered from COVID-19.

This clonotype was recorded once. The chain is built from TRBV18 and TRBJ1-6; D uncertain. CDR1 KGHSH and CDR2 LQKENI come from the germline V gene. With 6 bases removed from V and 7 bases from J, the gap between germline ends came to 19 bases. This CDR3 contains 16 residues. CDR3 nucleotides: TGTGCCAGCTCTAATCTCGGCACCCGAGGAAATTCACCCCTCCACTTT. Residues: CASSNLGTRGNSPLHF.

The CDR3 sequence: CATRGPPAGELFF. DNA for the CDR3: TGTGCCACCCGGGGGCCCCCCGCCGGGGAGCTGTTTTTT. V is TRBV19 and J is TRBJ2-2; D is possibly TRBD1 or TRBD2 (6 bases each). V dropped 10 bases and J dropped 6 bases, with 15 bases sitting between them. This CDR3 has 13 residues. Germline-derived CDR1 and CDR2 are LNHDA and SQIVND (reference sequence).